Each of the 11 T cell receptor beta chains below was sequenced from the same sample in a study of early T cells in non-severe SARS-CoV-2 infection (dated by TCRdb to the early 2020s). Receptor amplification or capture employed 5' RACE. Sequenced on a NextSeq 500. In TCRdb, the public reads were trimmed at Q25 with fastp and aligned with MiXCR, with productive beta chains retained. A single entry per CDR3 protein holds the most common genes and DNA from its merged rows. This sample holds 50,000 or so distinct CDR3 sequences; 5.6% were observed only once. The top ten constitute under 6% of the sample. What was sequenced was whole blood. The source of these receptors is an adult who was a healthcare worker with PCR-confirmed SARS-CoV-2 infection or an uninfected control (not recorded which).

This clonotype was found many times. The chain carries TRBV7-9 and TRBJ2-3, with D perhaps TRBD1 (7 bases). The V end lost 5 bases, the J end lost 2 bases, and 14 bases lay between the germline ends. The CDR3 is 15 amino acids. The germline V gene has CDR1 SEHNR and CDR2 FQNEAQ (reference sequence). The CDR3: CASSPGDRVTDTQYF. In DNA form, the CDR3 reads TGTGCCAGCAGCCCGGGGGACAGAGTCACAGATACGCAGTATTTT.

Remarks on this clonotype: A much larger clone differs from this one at a single base, so this may be a read error. The chain couples TRBV7-6 to TRBJ2-7, with TRBD1 identical over 7 bases. The length of the CDR3 is 16 residues. The germline V gene has CDR1 SGHVS and CDR2 FNYEAQ. CDR3 in DNA: TGTGTCAGCAGCCTAGAGGTGGGACAGCTCCCCTACGAGCAGTACTTC. Protein product: CVSSLEVGQLPYEQYF.

This clonotype was seen many times. The V gene is TRBV6-5, the J gene TRBJ2-7; D is perhaps TRBD1 (6 bases). The CDR3 length is 16 residues. The germline CDR1 and CDR2 sequences are MNHEY and SVGAGI. V was shortened by 2 bases and J by 5 bases, with 19 bases between the two germline ends. This CDR3 reads CASSYTPGQTFHEQYF. In nucleotides, the CDR3 is TGTGCCAGCAGTTACACCCCCGGACAGACCTTCCACGAGCAGTACTTC.

There are many counts of this clonotype. The chain has TRBV5-6 and TRBJ1-5; D not certain. Germline assignment: CDR1 SGHDT and CDR2 YYEEEE. The CDR3 length is 18 residues. Trimming took off 4 bases at V and 2 bases at J, with 22 bases between the two ends. The CDR3: CASSRKPLHGSGNQPQHF. The CDR3 DNA sequence: TGTGCCAGCAGCCGAAAACCCTTACATGGAAGTGGCAATCAGCCCCAGCATTTT. The whole variable domain, remainder taken from reference TRBV5-6 and TRBJ1-5, is DAGVTQSPTHLIKTRGQQVTLRCSPKSGHDTVSWYQQALGQGPQFIFQYYEEEERQRGNFPDRFSGHQFPNYSSELNVNALLLGDSALYLCASSRKPLHGSGNQPQHFGDGTRLSIL.

This clonotype was seen a few times. The gene calls are TRBV6-1 and TRBJ2-6, with D hard to call. The V gene lost 2 bases and the J gene lost 0 bases, with 5 bases spanning the gap. Germline CDR1 and CDR2: MNHNS and SASEGT. The CDR3 loop spans 15 amino acids. For the CDR3, the DNA is TGTGCCAGCAGTGAATTGCGCTCTGGGGCCAACGTCCTGACTTTC. Translating gives CASSELRSGANVLTF.

This clonotype came up many times. CDR3 protein: CASSTLAKNIQYF. Here the CDR3 DNA reads TGTGCCAGTAGTACCCTGGCCAAAAACATTCAGTACTTC. The V call is TRBV19, the J call TRBJ2-4; D unclear. The CDR3 length is 13 residues. CDR1 and CDR2 (germline): LNHDA, SQIVND (reference sequence). Trimming removed 4 bases from V and 1 base from J, with 5 bases in between. The full variable domain, rest sourced from reference TRBV19 and TRBJ2-4, is DGGITQSPKYLFRKEGQNVTLSCEQNLNHDAMYWYRQDPGQGLRLIYYSQIVNDFQKGDIAEGYSVSREKKESFPLTVTSAQKNPTAFYLCASSTLAKNIQYFGAGTRLSVL.

This clonotype was counted many times. The rearrangement joins TRBV7-8 to TRBJ2-1, with 7 bases fitting TRBD1. The germline V gene has CDR1 SGHVS and CDR2 FQNEAQ. The CDR3 runs 19 residues. V dropped 0 bases and J dropped 6; count of bases not matched to a gene: 17. The CDR3 spells CASSLASFQPRDRPNEQFF. The CDR3, as DNA: TGTGCCAGCAGCTTAGCAAGCTTCCAACCACGGGACAGACCCAATGAGCAGTTCTTC.

There are a few counts of this clonotype. The chain couples TRBV10-3 to TRBJ2-1; the D gene is possibly TRBD2 (5 bases). Germline CDR1 and CDR2: ENHRY and SYGVKD. Trimming cost V 3 bases and J 6 bases, with 12 bases left between them. The CDR3 has 14 amino acids. In DNA form, the CDR3 reads TGTGCCATCAGTGAAGGGAGAACTGGCAATGAGCAGTTCTTC. Protein: CAISEGRTGNEQFF.

This clonotype was picked up many times. The V gene is TRBV30, the J gene TRBJ1-5; a weak D match, TRBD1 (5 bases). The germline V and J ends were trimmed by 2 bases and 7 bases, with 12 bases remaining between them. This CDR3 region has 13 residues. Germline values: CDR1 GTSNPN, CDR2 SVGIG (reference sequence). The CDR3 DNA reads as TGTGCCTGGAGTCCCCAGGGCGAGCAGCCCCAGCATTTT. Translation: CAWSPQGEQPQHF. Filled out from reference TRBV30 and TRBJ1-5, the complete variable domain reads SQTIHQWPATLVQPVGSPLSLECTVEGTSNPNLYWYRQAAGRGLQLLFYSVGIGQISSEVPQNLSASRPQDRQFILSSKKLLLSDSGFYLCAWSPQGEQPQHFGDGTRLSIL.

V usage is TRBV4-3 and J usage is TRBJ2-1, with TRBD2 matching over 9 bases. The CDR3 loop spans 15 amino acids. The V gene's germline CDR1 is LGHNA and CDR2 YSLEER. The V gene end was trimmed by 1 base and the J gene end by 9 bases; junction bases not matched to a gene: 7. The CDR3, as DNA: TGCGCCAGCAGCCAAGGACTAGCGGTTTACCGTGAGCAGTTCTTC. Amino acids: CASSQGLAVYREQFF.

This clonotype has a count of ten or more. This sequence joins TRBV30 and TRBJ2-1; D remains unclear. Trimming removed 3 bases from V and 6 bases from J, with 18 bases in between. Germline-derived CDR1 and CDR2 are GTSNPN and SVGIG (reference sequence). The CDR3 totals 15 residues. As DNA, the CDR3 is TGTGCCTGGAGCCACTCTAGTGAGTCCCGCAATGAGCAGTTCTTC. Protein product: CAWSHSSESRNEQFF.